The entry below gives a single T cell receptor (beta chain) sequence along with its context. These data are taken from a study of blood T cell repertoires in COVID-19. Study-level background: Samples came from the United States, Italy and Spain, spanning acute and convalescent COVID-19. Sample material is recorded as cDNA or gDNA derived from T cells, B-cell-depleted T cells, or PBMCs.

Sequenced by immunoSEQ multiplex PCR; TCRdb stores in-frame clones only, minus some. Among over 150,000 clones, roughly 84% were seen once, and the ten largest hold 6.5% to 9.5%. CDR3 length equals 15 residues. The germline CDR1 and CDR2 sequences are MNHEY and SVGEGT. Trimming took off 2 bases at V and 4 bases at J, with 15 bases between the two ends. Enrollees, about 18 to 89 years old, lived in 25 or so US areas. Cohorts were assigned according to the clinical history that participants reported. J is TRBJ2-7 and V is TRBV6-2 or TRBV6-3; a possible D gene is TRBD1 (6 bases). The sample consisted of PBMCs or T cells enriched from blood (not recorded which). The TCR was taken from a man between 35 and 55 years old who had recovered from COVID-19. CDR3 DNA: TGTGCCAGCAGTTACGCGGCAGGGGTTTCATACGAGCAGTACTTC. As protein: CASSYAAGVSYEQYF.